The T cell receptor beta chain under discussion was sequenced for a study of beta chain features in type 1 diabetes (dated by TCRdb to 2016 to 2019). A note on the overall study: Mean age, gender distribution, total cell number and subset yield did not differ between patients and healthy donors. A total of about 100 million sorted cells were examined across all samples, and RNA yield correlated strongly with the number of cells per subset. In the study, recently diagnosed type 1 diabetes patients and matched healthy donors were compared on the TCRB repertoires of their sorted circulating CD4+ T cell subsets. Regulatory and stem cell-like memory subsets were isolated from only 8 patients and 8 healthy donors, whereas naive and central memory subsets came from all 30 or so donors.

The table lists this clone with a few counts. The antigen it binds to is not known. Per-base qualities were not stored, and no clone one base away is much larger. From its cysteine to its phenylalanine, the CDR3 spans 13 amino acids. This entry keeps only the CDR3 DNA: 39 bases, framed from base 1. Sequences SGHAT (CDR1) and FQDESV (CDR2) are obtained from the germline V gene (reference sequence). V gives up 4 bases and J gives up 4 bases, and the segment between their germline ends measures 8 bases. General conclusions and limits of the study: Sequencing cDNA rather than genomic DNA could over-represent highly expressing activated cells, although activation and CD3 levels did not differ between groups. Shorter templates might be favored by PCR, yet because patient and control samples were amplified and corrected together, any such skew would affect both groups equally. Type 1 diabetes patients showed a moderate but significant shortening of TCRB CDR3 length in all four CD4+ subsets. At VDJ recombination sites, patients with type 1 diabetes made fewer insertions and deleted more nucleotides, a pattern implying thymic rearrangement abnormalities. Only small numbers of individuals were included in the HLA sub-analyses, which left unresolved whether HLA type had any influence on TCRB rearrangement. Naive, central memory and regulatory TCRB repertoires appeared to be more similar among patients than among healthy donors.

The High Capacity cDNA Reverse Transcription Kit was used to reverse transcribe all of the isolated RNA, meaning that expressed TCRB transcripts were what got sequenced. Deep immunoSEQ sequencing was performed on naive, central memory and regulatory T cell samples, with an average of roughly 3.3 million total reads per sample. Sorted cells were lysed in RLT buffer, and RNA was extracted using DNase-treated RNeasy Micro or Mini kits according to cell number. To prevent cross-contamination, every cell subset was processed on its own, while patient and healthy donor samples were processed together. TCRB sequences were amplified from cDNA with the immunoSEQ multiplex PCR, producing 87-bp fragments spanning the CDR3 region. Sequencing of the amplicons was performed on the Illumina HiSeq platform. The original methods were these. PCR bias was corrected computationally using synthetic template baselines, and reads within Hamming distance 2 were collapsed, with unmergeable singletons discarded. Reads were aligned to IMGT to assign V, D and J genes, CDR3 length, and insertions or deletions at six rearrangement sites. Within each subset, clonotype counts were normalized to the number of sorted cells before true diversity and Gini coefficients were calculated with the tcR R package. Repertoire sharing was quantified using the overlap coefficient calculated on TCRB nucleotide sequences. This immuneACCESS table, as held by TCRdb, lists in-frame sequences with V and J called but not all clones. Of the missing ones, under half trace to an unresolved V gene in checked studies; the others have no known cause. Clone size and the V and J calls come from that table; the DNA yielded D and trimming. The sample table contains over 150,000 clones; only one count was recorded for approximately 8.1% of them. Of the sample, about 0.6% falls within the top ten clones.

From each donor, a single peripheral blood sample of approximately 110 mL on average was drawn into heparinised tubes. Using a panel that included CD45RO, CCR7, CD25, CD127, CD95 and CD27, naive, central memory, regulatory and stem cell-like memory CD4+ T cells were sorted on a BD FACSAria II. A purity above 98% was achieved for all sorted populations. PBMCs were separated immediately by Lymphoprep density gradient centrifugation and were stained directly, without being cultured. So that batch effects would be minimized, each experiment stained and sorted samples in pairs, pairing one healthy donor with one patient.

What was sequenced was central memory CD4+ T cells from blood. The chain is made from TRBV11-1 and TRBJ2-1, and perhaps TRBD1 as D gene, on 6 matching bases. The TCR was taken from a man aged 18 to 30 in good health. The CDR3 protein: CASSSGQYNEQFF. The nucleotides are TGTGCCAGCAGCTCTGGACAGTACAATGAGCAGTTCTTC. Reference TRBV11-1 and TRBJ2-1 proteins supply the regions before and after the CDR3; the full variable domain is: EAEVAQSPRYKITEKSQAVAFWCDPISGHATLYWYRQILGQGPELLVQFQDESVVDDSQLPKDRFSAERLKGVDSTLKIQPAELGDSAMYLCASSSGQYNEQFFGPGTRLTVL.